Listed below are T cell receptor beta chains from one sample, sequenced in a study of T cells in Graves' hyperthyroidism and ophthalmopathy. TCRdb redid the calling of the multiplex PCR reads with MiXCR, one entry per CDR3 protein. In the table there are a few hundred thousand distinct CDR3 sequences, 15% of which are singletons. The sample taken for sequencing was blood. Receptors were obtained from a woman aged 45-60 years with Graves' hyperthyroidism that later progressed to Graves' ophthalmopathy. CDR3s include the opening cysteine and the closing phenylalanine or tryptophan. D genes are given only for firm matches. Size is stated for part of the rows, as once, few or many counts, or as a class when the clone is expanded.

V gene	clone size	J gene	D gene	CDR3 protein	CDR3 DNA
TRBV7-9	many	TRBJ2-3	TRBD2	CASSLLAGGAPSTDTQYF	TGTGCCAGCAGCTTACTAGCGGGAGGTGCCCCTAGCACAGATACGCAGTATTTT
TRBV4-1	few	TRBJ2-5	TRBD2	CASSQATSGRNRETQYF	TGCGCCAGCAGCCAAGCGACTAGCGGGAGAAACCGAGAGACCCAGTACTTC
TRBV2	many	TRBJ1-1	-	CASSEARTNTEAFF	TGTGCCAGCAGTGAAGCGCGAACGAACACTGAAGCTTTCTTT
TRBV5-6	few	TRBJ2-2	-	CASSWPLVDGELFF	TGTGCCAGCAGTTGGCCTCTAGTCGACGGGGAGCTGTTTTTT
TRBV6-1	many	TRBJ2-7	-	CASRAPGRLSNEQYF	TGTGCCAGCAGGGCCCCGGGGAGGCTGTCGAACGAGCAGTACTTC
TRBV9	-	TRBJ1-2	-	CASSPQGQGRLRGYTF	TGTGCCAGCAGCCCGCAAGGGCAGGGGCGCTTGAGGGGCTACACCTTC
TRBV20-1	many	TRBJ2-7	-	CSAAGLTVSYEQYF	TGCAGTGCCGCGGGACTTACTGTCTCCTACGAGCAGTACTTC
TRBV5-1	few	TRBJ1-1	-	CASSLGTMGGSEAFF	TGCGCCAGCAGCTTGGGGACAATGGGGGGATCTGAAGCTTTCTTT
TRBV28	many	TRBJ1-2	-	CASSLRLDSPNYTF	TGTGCCAGCAGCCTTCGTTTGGACTCCCCAAACTACACCTTC
TRBV20-1	-	TRBJ2-3	-	CSAPPLLYTQYF	TGCAGTGCTCCACCGCTTTTATATACGCAGTATTTT
TRBV2	many	TRBJ1-1	TRBD1	CASSKGANTEAFF	TGTGCCAGCAGTAAGGGGGCGAACACTGAAGCTTTCTTT
TRBV2	many	TRBJ1-1	-	CASSLSGNTEAFF	TGTGCCAGCAGCCTTTCAGGGAACACTGAAGCTTTCTTT
TRBV13	few	TRBJ1-3	-	CASSPWTSGNTIYF	TGTGCCAGCAGCCCTTGGACCTCTGGAAACACCATATATTTT
TRBV20-1	many	TRBJ2-1	TRBD2	CSARVAGGPHNEQFF	TGCAGTGCTAGAGTAGCGGGAGGGCCCCACAATGAGCAGTTCTTC
TRBV30	-	TRBJ2-3	TRBD2	CAWSGGTSGSTDTQYF	TGTGCCTGGAGTGGGGGGACTAGCGGGAGTACAGATACGCAGTATTTT
TRBV28	many	TRBJ2-1	TRBD2	CASLLAQYNEQFF	TGTGCCAGCCTACTAGCGCAATACAATGAGCAGTTCTTC
TRBV2	many	TRBJ2-1	TRBD2	CASSDLAGVVYNEQFF	TGTGCCAGCAGTGATTTGGCGGGAGTCGTGTACAATGAGCAGTTCTTC
TRBV20-1	few	TRBJ1-2	TRBD1	CSATSRDRALLNYGYTF	TGCAGTGCTACAAGCCGGGACAGGGCCTTACTTAACTATGGCTACACCTTC
TRBV29-1	-	TRBJ2-5	-	CSVEVGAPGETQYF	TGCAGCGTTGAAGTGGGCGCCCCTGGTGAGACCCAGTACTTC
TRBV4-1	-	TRBJ1-2	-	CASSQDLDGGYTF	TGCGCCAGCAGCCAAGATCTGGATGGCGGCTACACCTTC
TRBV6-1	many	TRBJ2-5	-	CATLDWETQYF	TGTGCCACCCTCGACTGGGAGACCCAGTACTTC
TRBV28	many	TRBJ1-1	-	CASSPWTENTEAFF	TGTGCCAGCAGTCCATGGACTGAGAACACTGAAGCTTTCTTT
TRBV20-1	many	TRBJ2-7	TRBD2	CSPAASGSYEQYF	TGCAGTCCCGCGGCTAGCGGCTCCTACGAGCAGTACTTC
TRBV19	-	TRBJ2-1	-	CASTLGWGNEQFF	TGTGCCAGTACCTTGGGATGGGGAAATGAGCAGTTCTTC
TRBV19	many	TRBJ2-1	-	CASSNDQRRAGDEQFF	TGTGCCAGTTCAAATGACCAGAGGCGGGCCGGTGATGAGCAGTTCTTC
TRBV12-5	many	TRBJ1-1	TRBD1	CASGLTGDTEAFF	TGTGCTAGTGGTTTGACAGGGGACACTGAAGCTTTCTTT
TRBV9	-	TRBJ1-5	-	CASSVPSNLHQPQHF	TGTGCCAGCAGCGTACCGTCTAATTTGCATCAGCCCCAGCATTTT
TRBV27	many	TRBJ2-1	-	CASRPRAFGHNEQFF	TGTGCCAGCAGGCCAAGGGCGTTTGGACACAATGAGCAGTTCTTC
TRBV20-1	few	TRBJ2-1	TRBD2	CSAPIFYGASGSINNEQFF	TGCAGTGCCCCTATTTTTTATGGGGCTAGCGGGAGTATCAACAATGAGCAGTTCTTC
TRBV5-1	many	TRBJ2-5	-	CASSLTSPQETQYF	TGCGCCAGCAGCTTGACTAGTCCCCAGGAGACCCAGTACTTC
TRBV7-2	few	TRBJ1-1	-	CASSLFLPTEAFF	TGTGCCAGCAGCTTATTTTTACCCACTGAAGCTTTCTTT
TRBV12-3/TRBV12-4	many	TRBJ1-1	-	CASSFTTERHTEAFF	TGTGCCAGCAGTTTTACGACAGAAAGGCACACTGAAGCTTTCTTT
TRBV12-3/TRBV12-4	-	TRBJ2-7	-	CASSLWGGATSYEQYF	TGTGCCAGCAGTTTATGGGGGGGGGCTACCTCCTACGAGCAGTACTTC
TRBV10-2	few	TRBJ2-3	TRBD2	CASSSLAGDGDTQYF	TGCGCCAGCAGTTCCCTAGCGGGAGATGGGGATACGCAGTATTTT
TRBV6-5	few	TRBJ2-2	TRBD2	CASSYRTSAGELFF	TGTGCCAGCAGTTACCGGACTAGCGCCGGGGAGCTGTTTTTT
TRBV7-3	many	TRBJ1-5	TRBD1	CASSYIGQENSNQPQHF	TGTGCCAGCAGCTACATAGGACAGGAAAATAGCAATCAGCCCCAGCATTTT